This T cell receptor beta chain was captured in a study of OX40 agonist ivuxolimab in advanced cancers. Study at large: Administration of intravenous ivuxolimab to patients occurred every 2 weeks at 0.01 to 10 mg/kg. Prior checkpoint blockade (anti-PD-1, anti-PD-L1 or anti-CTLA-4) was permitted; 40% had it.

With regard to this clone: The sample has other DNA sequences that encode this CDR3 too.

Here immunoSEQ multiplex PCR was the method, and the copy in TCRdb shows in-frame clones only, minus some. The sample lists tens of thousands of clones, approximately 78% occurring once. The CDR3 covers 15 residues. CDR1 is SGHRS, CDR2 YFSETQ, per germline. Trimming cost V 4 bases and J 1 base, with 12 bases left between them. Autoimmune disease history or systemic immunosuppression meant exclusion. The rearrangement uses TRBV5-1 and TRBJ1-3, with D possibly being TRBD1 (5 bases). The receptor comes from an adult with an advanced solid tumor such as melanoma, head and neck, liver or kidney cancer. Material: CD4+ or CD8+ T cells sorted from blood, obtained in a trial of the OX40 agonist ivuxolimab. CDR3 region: CASSGGDSSGNTIYF. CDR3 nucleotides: TGCGCCAGCAGCGGAGGGGACTCTTCTGGAAACACCATATATTTT.